The 23 T cell receptor beta chains listed next were all sequenced from one sample in a study of T cell responses to AZD1222 COVID-19 vaccine. Generated by immunoSEQ multiplex PCR, the TCRdb table keeps only in-frame clones and is missing some. The data show 130,000 to 150,000 clones, about 92% seen once. Material: peripheral blood, obtained on day 0 of AZD1222 vaccination. These TCRs come from an adult in good health.

This rearrangement joins TRBV18 to TRBJ1-6; TRBD1 agrees at 9 bases. V lost 3 bases, J lost 10 bases, and 7 bases stayed unmatched. The CDR3 runs 15 residues. The germline gives CDR1 KGHSH, CDR2 LQKENI. CDR3 region: CASSPPTGGGSPLHF. The DNA of the CDR3 is TGTGCCAGCTCACCCCCGACAGGGGGTGGGTCACCCCTCCACTTT.

This clone appeared once. The chain has TRBV11-2 and TRBJ1-1; possible D gene TRBD1, 6 bases. The CDR3 runs to 18 residues. The germline gives CDR1 SGHAT, CDR2 FQNNGV. Trimming removed 5 bases from V and 0 bases from J, with 22 bases in between. Written as DNA, the CDR3 is TGTGCCAGCAGCCAAAAGAACGGGGGGGCTGCCATGAACACTGAAGCTTTCTTT. Protein: CASSQKNGGAAMNTEAFF.

The gene calls are TRBV4-1 and TRBJ1-1; D may be TRBD1 (5 bases). The CDR3 runs to 16 residues. Trimming stripped 4 bases from V and 1 base from J, with 16 bases between. CDR1 is MGHRA, CDR2 YSYEKL, per germline. Here the CDR3 DNA reads TGCGCCAGCAGCCGTGAACCGGGACTCGCGAACACTGAAGCTTTCTTT. This encodes CASSREPGLANTEAFF.

This rearrangement joins TRBV3-1 (or the pseudogene TRBV3-2) to TRBJ1-6; a weak D match, TRBD1 (5 bases). The germline gives CDR1 LGHDT, CDR2 YNNKEL (reference sequence). The V end lost 0 bases, the J end lost 9 bases, and 9 bases lay between the germline ends. The CDR3 extends over 14 amino acids. This CDR3 is CASSQDGGRSPLHF. DNA of the CDR3: TGTGCCAGCAGCCAAGACGGGGGACGTTCACCCCTCCACTTT.

J is TRBJ1-5 and V is TRBV5-1; 7 nucleotides align to TRBD1. Germline trimming cut 4 bases from V and 6 bases from J; bases unmatched to any gene: 7. The CDR3 runs 14 residues. Looked up from germline, CDR1 is SGHRS and CDR2 is YFSETQ. CDR3 sequence (DNA): TGCGCCAGCAGCCCTACAGGGGCGGGTCAGCCCCAGCATTTT. Translating it yields CASSPTGAGQPQHF.

This chain links TRBV3-1 (or the pseudogene TRBV3-2) with TRBJ1-6; 9 positions agree with TRBD1. CDR1 LGHDT and CDR2 YNNKEL come from the germline V gene (reference sequence). The CDR3 covers 18 residues. V shed 4 bases, J shed 4 bases, and the junction held 11 bases outside the gene matches. CDR3 sequence (DNA): TGTGCCAGCAGCCCGGCAGCCAGGGGACAGGGATATAATTCACCCCTCCACTTT. This codes for CASSPAARGQGYNSPLHF.

This clone turned up a few times. The sample contains more than one DNA sequence encoding this CDR3. This chain connects TRBV4-1 to TRBJ1-5; D gene unclear. CDR1 is MGHRA, CDR2 YSYEKL, per germline. Trimming removed 1 base from V and 2 bases from J, with 6 bases in between. CDR3 length: 14 residues. The CDR3 here is CASSQGWGNQPQHF. DNA for the CDR3: TGCGCCAGCAGCCAAGGGTGGGGCAATCAGCCCCAGCATTTT.

The V and J genes are TRBV20-1 and TRBJ1-1; D possibly corresponds to TRBD1 (5 bases). V lost 6 bases, J lost 3 bases, and 8 bases lay in between. From germline, CDR1 is DFQATT and CDR2 SNEGSKA (reference sequence). The CDR3 is 11 amino acids. The CDR3: CSAAGDTEAFF. For the CDR3, the DNA is TGCAGTGCCGCGGGGGACACTGAAGCTTTCTTT.

The chain uses TRBV5-5 and TRBJ1-5, with 8 bases aligning to TRBD1. There are 15 residues in the CDR3. Looked up from germline, CDR1 is SGHKS and CDR2 is YYEKEE (reference sequence). With V trimmed by 5 bases and J by 9 bases, 13 bases remained unmatched. The CDR3 DNA follows: TGTGCCAGCAGTTTATCGACAGGGGAAAAACTGCCCCAGCATTTT. Amino acids: CASSLSTGEKLPQHF.

V and J are TRBV5-6 and TRBJ1-2; D gene ambiguous. Trimming shortened V by 3 bases and J by 2 bases, and 8 bases separated the two germline ends. The CDR3 contains 13 residues. CDR1 and CDR2 from the germline V gene are SGHDT and YYEEEE. The CDR3 nucleotides are TGTGCCAGCAGCTCCGGCCCCAACTATGGCTACACCTTC. The encoded protein is CASSSGPNYGYTF.

The V and J genes are TRBV18 and TRBJ2-1; TRBD1 agrees at 7 bases. With 0 bases clipped from V and 8 bases from J, the junction kept 13 bases outside the gene matches. The CDR3 has 17 residues. Germline V gene data show CDR1 as KGHSH and CDR2 as LQKENI. The CDR3 sequence is CASSPPDRSTGWDEQFF. The CDR3 nucleotides are TGTGCCAGCTCACCACCCGACAGGTCGACAGGGTGGGATGAGCAGTTCTTC. Complete variable domain (other parts from reference TRBV18 and TRBJ2-1): NAGVMQNPRHLVRRRGQEARLRCSPMKGHSHVYWYRQLPEEGLKFMVYLQKENIIDESGMPKERFSAEFPKEGPSILRIQQVVRGDSAAYFCASSPPDRSTGWDEQFFGPGTRLTVL.

Comments on this clone: This CDR3 is also generated by other DNA sequences in the sample. The chain couples TRBV5-1 to TRBJ2-2; D gene ambiguous. The CDR3 is 16 amino acids. V was cut by 0 bases and J by 4 bases, with 13 bases left in between. The germline gives CDR1 SGHRS, CDR2 YFSETQ. CDR3 residues: CASSLDRRKGTGELFF. The CDR3 region has the DNA TGCGCCAGCAGCTTGGATCGGCGGAAGGGCACCGGGGAGCTGTTTTTT.

This chain joins TRBV6-5 and TRBJ1-6; TRBD1 agrees at 9 bases. Per germline, CDR1 MNHEY and CDR2 SVGAGI. The CDR3 consists of 14 residues. The V gene end was trimmed by 2 bases and the J gene end by 10 bases; junction bases not matched to a gene: 3. CDR3 region: CASSYLQGASPLHF. DNA for the CDR3: TGTGCCAGCAGTTACCTACAGGGGGCCTCACCCCTCCACTTT.

The chain joins TRBV5-1 to TRBJ2-7; D gene unclear. V dropped 3 bases and J dropped 6 bases, with 7 bases sitting between them. CDR1 and CDR2 (germline): SGHRS, YFSETQ. The CDR3 is 11 residues long. In DNA form, the CDR3 reads TGCGCCAGCAGCTCCCTGCGCGAGCAGTACTTC. Translated, it gives CASSSLREQYF.

The rearrangement links TRBV5-1 to TRBJ2-6; 7 bases align to TRBD2. Germline CDR1 and CDR2: SGHRS and YFSETQ. The CDR3 contains 18 residues. Unmatched junction bases numbered 8, after V lost 0 bases and J lost 2 bases. The CDR3 DNA sequence: TGCGCCAGCAGCTTGGGGTGGGAGGGTTTCACTGGGGCCAACGTCCTGACTTTC. This encodes CASSLGWEGFTGANVLTF.

J is TRBJ2-2 and V is TRBV5-1, with no clear D. V lost 0 bases, J lost 7 bases, and 4 bases lay in between. The germline V gene encodes CDR1 SGHRS and CDR2 YFSETQ. This CDR3 has 12 residues. CDR3 coding DNA: TGCGCCAGCAGCTTGGGTCACGGGGAGCTGTTTTTT. Its protein product is CASSLGHGELFF. Looking up the rest from reference TRBV5-1 and TRBJ2-2 gives the full variable domain: KAGVTQTPRYLIKTRGQQVTLSCSPISGHRSVSWYQQTPGQGLQFLFEYFSETQRNKGNFPGRFSGRQFSNSRSEMNVSTLELGDSALYLCASSLGHGELFFGEGSRLTVL.

The genes are TRBV7-9 and TRBJ1-4; D is perhaps TRBD1 (5 bases). This CDR3 has 17 amino acids. Trimming cost V 5 bases and J 0 bases, with 16 bases left between them. The germline gives CDR1 SEHNR, CDR2 FQNEAQ (reference sequence). The CDR3 DNA follows: TGTGCCAGCAGCCCCAGGGATTGGGGCCCAACTAATGAAAAACTGTTTTTT. Encoded protein: CASSPRDWGPTNEKLFF.

The chain joins TRBV30 to TRBJ2-5; D gene uncertain. The V and J ends lost 6 bases and 0 bases respectively, with 11 bases between them. This CDR3 has 13 amino acids. CDR1 is GTSNPN and CDR2 is SVGIG in the germline V gene (reference sequence). CDR3 DNA: TGTGCCTGCTCGGCCCAGTACCAAGAGACCCAGTACTTC. Its translation is CACSAQYQETQYF. Full variable domain (rest looked up from reference TRBV30 and TRBJ2-5): SQTIHQWPATLVQPVGSPLSLECTVEGTSNPNLYWYRQAAGRGLQLLFYSVGIGQISSEVPQNLSASRPQDRQFILSSKKLLLSDSGFYLCACSAQYQETQYFGPGTRLLVL.

CDR3 nucleotide sequence: TGTGCCAGCAGCCAGCGGACAGGGAATAGCAATCAGCCCCAGCATTTT. This sequence encodes CASSQRTGNSNQPQHF. V is TRBV5-6 and J is TRBJ1-5, with TRBD1 matching 8 bases. V dropped 4 bases and J dropped 0; count of bases not matched to a gene: 6. Per germline, CDR1 SGHDT and CDR2 YYEEEE. This CDR3 contains 16 residues.

This rearrangement joins TRBV9 to TRBJ1-6, with D perhaps matching TRBD1 (6 bases). Germline assignment: CDR1 SGDLS and CDR2 YYNGEE. V lost 3 bases to trimming and J lost 9 bases, with 16 bases between them. The CDR3 is made up of 15 amino acids. CDR3 sequence reads: CASSGLQGPGSPLHF. The CDR3 DNA follows: TGTGCCAGCAGCGGACTCCAGGGGCCCGGTTCACCCCTCCACTTT.

This chain joins TRBV6-5 and TRBJ1-5; D gene uncertain. CDR1 MNHEY and CDR2 SVGAGI come from the germline V gene. V lost 2 bases and J 2 bases, leaving 10 bases between the germline ends. This CDR3 is 15 amino acids long. CDR3 bases: TGTGCCAGCAGTTACACGGCTAAGGGCAATCAGCCCCAGCATTTT. This sequence encodes CASSYTAKGNQPQHF.

The chain is built from TRBV10-3 and TRBJ1-1, with 9 nucleotides matching TRBD1. The CDR3 totals 17 residues. V lost 6 bases, J lost 5 bases, and 16 bases stayed unmatched. Germline V CDR1 and CDR2: ENHRY, SYGVKD. The CDR3 DNA sequence: TGTGCCATCAGCCAAGGTAGGACAGGGGTGAGAATTACTGAAGCTTTCTTT. Amino acids: CAISQGRTGVRITEAFF.

The chain combines TRBV6-6 with TRBJ1-3; D is ambiguous. Trimming left V 5 bases short and J 4 bases short, with 21 bases between. The CDR3 spans 17 residues. Looked up from germline, CDR1 is MNHNY and CDR2 is SVGAGI (reference sequence). In DNA, the CDR3 is TGTGCCAGCAGTCCACGATCTACGACATTTCCCGGAAACACCATATATTTT. It codes for CASSPRSTTFPGNTIYF.